The 6 T cell receptor beta chains below were found in one sample sequenced in a study of blood T cell repertoires in COVID-19. Method: immunoSEQ multiplex PCR; TCRdb's copy keeps in-frame clones and lacks some. The sample lists 120,000 or so clones, around four fifths seen once, with 5.9% in the top ten. The sequenced material came from peripheral blood. The receptors derive from a man older than 75 with active or convalescent COVID-19.

This chain links TRBV19 with TRBJ1-5; tentatively, D is TRBD1 (5 bases). Deletions cut 3 bases from V and 5 bases from J, with 14 bases between. The length of the CDR3 is 15 residues. Germline-derived CDR1 and CDR2 are LNHDA and SQIVND (reference sequence). The CDR3 spells CASSMLDIPHQPQHF. As DNA, the CDR3 is TGTGCCAGTAGTATGTTGGACATTCCCCATCAGCCCCAGCATTTT.

V gene TRBV7-9 combines with J gene TRBJ1-6, with 9 bases identical to TRBD1. Trimming at V came to 4 bases and at J to 13 bases, leaving 8 bases not matched to a gene. CDR1 is SEHNR and CDR2 is FQNEAQ in the germline V gene (reference sequence). This CDR3 has 14 amino acids. Here the CDR3 DNA reads TGTGCCAGCAGCTCCGAACAGGGGGCGGGTCCCCTCCACTTT. Protein product: CASSSEQGAGPLHF. Filled out from reference TRBV7-9 and TRBJ1-6, the complete variable domain reads DTGVSQNPRHKITKRGQNVTFRCDPISEHNRLYWYRQTLGQGPEFLTYFQNEAQLEKSRLLSDRFSAERPKGSFSTLEIQRTEQGDSAMYLCASSSEQGAGPLHFGNGTRLTVT.

This clone was observed a few times. The rearrangement links TRBV10-3 to TRBJ1-1; 7 bases are shared with TRBD1. The trim removed 3 bases at V and 0 bases at J, leaving 1 base unmatched. The CDR3 spans 14 residues. Per the germline V gene, CDR1 is ENHRY and CDR2 is SYGVKD. The CDR3 DNA reads as TGTGCCATCAGTGACAGGGGGATGAACACTGAAGCTTTCTTT. Amino acids: CAISDRGMNTEAFF.

This clone has just one count. V is TRBV9 and J is TRBJ1-1; the D gene is possibly TRBD1 (6 bases). V lost 0 bases, J lost 7 bases, and 10 bases lay in between. The CDR3 runs to 13 residues. Germline V lookup: CDR1 SGDLS, CDR2 YYNGEE. CDR3 loop: CASSVEQGSEAFF. The CDR3 DNA sequence: TGTGCCAGCAGCGTAGAACAGGGCAGTGAAGCTTTCTTT.

This chain connects TRBV4-3 to TRBJ1-1; no reliable D call. The germline V gene has CDR1 LGHNA and CDR2 YSLEER. V shed 0 bases and J shed 1 base, with 12 bases lying between them. The CDR3 has 16 residues. DNA for the CDR3: TGCGCCAGCAGCCAAGATTTCCGGGGTGGGAACACTGAAGCTTTCTTT. Protein product: CASSQDFRGGNTEAFF.

The V call is TRBV21-1, the J call TRBJ1-2. TRBV21-1 is noted as a pseudogene. The CDR3 contains 17 residues. The DNA for the CDR3 is TGTGCCAGCTTCTCGACCCCGGGAGGGCCTAGTGTGTATGGCTACACCTTC. The encoded protein is CASFSTPGGPSVYGYTF.